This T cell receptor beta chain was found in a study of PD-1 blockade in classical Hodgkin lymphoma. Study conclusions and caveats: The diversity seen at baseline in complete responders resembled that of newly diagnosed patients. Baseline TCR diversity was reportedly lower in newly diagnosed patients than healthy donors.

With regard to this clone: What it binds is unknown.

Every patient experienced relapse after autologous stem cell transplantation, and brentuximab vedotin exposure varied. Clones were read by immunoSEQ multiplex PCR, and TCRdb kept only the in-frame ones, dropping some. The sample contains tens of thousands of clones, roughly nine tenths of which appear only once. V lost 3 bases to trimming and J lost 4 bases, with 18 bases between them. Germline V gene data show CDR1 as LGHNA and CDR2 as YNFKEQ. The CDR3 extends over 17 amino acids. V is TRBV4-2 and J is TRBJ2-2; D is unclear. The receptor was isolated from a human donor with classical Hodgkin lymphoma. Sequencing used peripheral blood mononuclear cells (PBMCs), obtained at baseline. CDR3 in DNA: TGTGCCAGCAGCCAGTTCCCTGGGTTAGGAGCCACCGGGGAGCTGTTTTTT. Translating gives CASSQFPGLGATGELFF.